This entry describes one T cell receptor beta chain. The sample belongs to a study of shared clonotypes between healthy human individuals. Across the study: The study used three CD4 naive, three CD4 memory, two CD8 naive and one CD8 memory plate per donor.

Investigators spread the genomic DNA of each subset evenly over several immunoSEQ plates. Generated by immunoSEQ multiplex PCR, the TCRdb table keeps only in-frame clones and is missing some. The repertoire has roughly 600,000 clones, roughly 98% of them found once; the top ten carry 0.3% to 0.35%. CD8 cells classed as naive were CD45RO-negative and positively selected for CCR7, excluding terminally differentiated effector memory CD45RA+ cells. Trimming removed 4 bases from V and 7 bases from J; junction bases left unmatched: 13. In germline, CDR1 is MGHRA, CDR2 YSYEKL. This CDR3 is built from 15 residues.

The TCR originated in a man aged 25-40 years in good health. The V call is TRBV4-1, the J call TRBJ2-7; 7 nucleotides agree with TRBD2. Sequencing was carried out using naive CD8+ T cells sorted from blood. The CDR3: CASSPLRGGPTEQYF. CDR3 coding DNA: TGCGCCAGCAGCCCCCTTAGGGGAGGGCCAACTGAGCAGTACTTC.